These 2 T cell receptor beta chains share one sample of origin, sequenced in a study of blood T cell repertoires in COVID-19. Assay: immunoSEQ multiplex PCR; the TCRdb copy retains only in-frame clones and omits some. The sample carries about 280,000 clones, 70% to 90% recorded once. Input material: PBMCs or T cells enriched from blood (not recorded which). The receptors were gathered from a woman in her thirties with acute COVID-19.

The rearrangement uses TRBV27 and TRBJ2-7; 7 bases line up with TRBD2. Germline CDR1 and CDR2: MNHEY and SMNVEV (reference sequence). There are 14 residues in the CDR3. With V trimmed by 7 bases and J by 3 bases, 9 bases remained unmatched. The DNA of the CDR3 is TGTGCCAGCACCGGGGGGAGAGAGAACTACGAGCAGTACTTC. Encoded protein: CASTGGRENYEQYF.

The chain carries TRBV10-2 and TRBJ2-1, with D perhaps TRBD2 (5 bases). The CDR3 length is 16 residues. Germline loops: CDR1 WSHSY, CDR2 SAAADI. V was clipped by 4 bases and J by 0 bases, with 13 bases between them. CDR3 region: CASSAERSGSYNEQFF. The CDR3 DNA is TGCGCCAGCAGTGCGGAAAGGAGCGGCTCCTACAATGAGCAGTTCTTC.